The 2 T cell receptor beta chains below come from one sample, sequenced in a study. The TRBV12-4/TRBJ1-2 clonotypes were amplified using barcode primers with ligated adaptors. TCRdb recomputed calls from the multiplex PCR reads with MiXCR, one row per CDR3 protein. The sample lists roughly 250 distinct CDR3 sequences, 7% to 7.5% occurring once. The sample comprised naive CD4+ T cells sorted from blood. Stated subset: naive CD4+ T cells, CD4+CD45RA+CD25-. All receptors come from a female donor with breast cancer.

This clonotype is large within its sample. V is TRBV12-3 or TRBV12-4 and J is TRBJ1-2; D might be TRBD1 (5 bases). V dropped 4 bases and J dropped 7 bases, with 13 bases sitting between them. CDR3 length: 13 amino acids. CDR3 sequence: CASSSTGRGGYTF. Here the CDR3 DNA reads TGTGCCAGCAGTTCCACAGGACGCGGTGGCTACACCTTC.

Sample share makes this clonotype large (0.1 to 1%). The chain carries TRBV12-3 or TRBV12-4 and TRBJ1-2; D is possibly TRBD1 (5 bases). The V end lost 4 bases, the J end lost 3 bases, and 9 bases lay between the germline ends. The CDR3 spans 13 residues. Here the CDR3 DNA reads TGTGCCAGCAGTTCCCAGACAGACTATGGCTACACCTTC. Residues: CASSSQTDYGYTF.